This T cell receptor beta chain was sequenced in a study of T cells after posttransplantation cyclophosphamide. The study, taken as a whole, reports: Skin or GI-infiltrating T cells shared few TRB sequences with blood. Recipient CMV seropositivity and CMV reactivation strongly tracked TRB clonality. Later post-transplant blood repertoires were often dominated by donor CD8+ memory clones.

Sampled 1 year posttransplant, controls received myeloablative marrow transplants, methotrexate and a calcineurin inhibitor. With regard to this clone: What it recognizes is unknown.

Sequenced by immunoSEQ multiplex PCR; TCRdb stores in-frame clones only, minus some. The table records 21,000 or so clones, 80% to 90% of them present only once. CDR1 SEHNR and CDR2 FQNEAQ come from the germline V gene (reference sequence). J gave up 8 bases and V 4 bases, and 3 bases lay outside the gene matches. The CDR3 runs 14 residues. This chain connects TRBV7-9 to TRBJ2-1; TRBD2 agrees at 12 bases. Material: PBMCs, obtained roughly a year after allogeneic stem cell transplant with calcineurin inhibitor and methotrexate. This sequence was found in a female patient in her 30s who received an allogeneic stem cell transplant from an unrelated donor, was CMV-positive, and had acute and chronic GVHD. Some T cells may be the graft donor's. The CDR3 loop reads CASSWTSGNDEQFF. The CDR3 DNA is TGTGCCAGCAGCTGGACTAGCGGGAACGATGAGCAGTTCTTC.